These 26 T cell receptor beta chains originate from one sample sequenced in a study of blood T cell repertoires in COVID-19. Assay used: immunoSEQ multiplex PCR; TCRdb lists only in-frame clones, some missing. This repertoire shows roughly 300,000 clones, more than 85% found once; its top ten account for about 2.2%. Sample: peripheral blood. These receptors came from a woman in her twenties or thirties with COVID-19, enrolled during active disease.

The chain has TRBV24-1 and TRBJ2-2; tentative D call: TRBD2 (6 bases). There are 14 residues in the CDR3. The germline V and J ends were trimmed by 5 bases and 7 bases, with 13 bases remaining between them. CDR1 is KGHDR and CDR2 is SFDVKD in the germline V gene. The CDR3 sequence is CATSVGSGVGELFF. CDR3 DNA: TGTGCCACCAGTGTCGGGAGTGGGGTCGGGGAGCTGTTTTTT.

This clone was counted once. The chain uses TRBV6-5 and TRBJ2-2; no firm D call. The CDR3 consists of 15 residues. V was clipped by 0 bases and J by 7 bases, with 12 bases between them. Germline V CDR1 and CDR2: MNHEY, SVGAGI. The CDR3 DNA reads TGTGCCAGCAGTTACTCCCAGCTAGAGGTCGGGGAGCTGTTTTTT. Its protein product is CASSYSQLEVGELFF.

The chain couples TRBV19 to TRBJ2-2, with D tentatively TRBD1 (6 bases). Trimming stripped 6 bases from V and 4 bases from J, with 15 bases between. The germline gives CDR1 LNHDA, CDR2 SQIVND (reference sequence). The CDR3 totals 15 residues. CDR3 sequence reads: CASSSGHRSTGELFF. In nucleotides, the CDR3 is TGTGCCAGTAGCTCGGGACACCGGAGCACCGGGGAGCTGTTTTTT.

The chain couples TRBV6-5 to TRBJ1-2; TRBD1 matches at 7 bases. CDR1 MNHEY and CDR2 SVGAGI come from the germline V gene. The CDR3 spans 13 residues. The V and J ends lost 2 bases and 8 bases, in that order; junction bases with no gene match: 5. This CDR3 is CASSYLQGRGYTF. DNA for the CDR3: TGTGCCAGCAGTTACCTACAGGGGCGCGGCTACACCTTC.

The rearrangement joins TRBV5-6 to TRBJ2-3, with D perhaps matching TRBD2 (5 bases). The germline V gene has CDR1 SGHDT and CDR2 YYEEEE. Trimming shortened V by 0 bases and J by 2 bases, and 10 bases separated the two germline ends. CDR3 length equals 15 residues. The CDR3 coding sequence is TGTGCCAGCAGCTTGGCGCCGGGGAACACAGATACGCAGTATTTT. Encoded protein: CASSLAPGNTDTQYF.

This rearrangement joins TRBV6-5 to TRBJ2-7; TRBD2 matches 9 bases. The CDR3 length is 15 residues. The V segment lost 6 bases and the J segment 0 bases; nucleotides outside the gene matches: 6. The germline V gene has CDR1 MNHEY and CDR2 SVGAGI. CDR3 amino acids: CASRPGAGGSYEQYF. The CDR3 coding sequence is TGTGCCAGCAGACCAGGAGCGGGGGGCTCCTACGAGCAGTACTTC.

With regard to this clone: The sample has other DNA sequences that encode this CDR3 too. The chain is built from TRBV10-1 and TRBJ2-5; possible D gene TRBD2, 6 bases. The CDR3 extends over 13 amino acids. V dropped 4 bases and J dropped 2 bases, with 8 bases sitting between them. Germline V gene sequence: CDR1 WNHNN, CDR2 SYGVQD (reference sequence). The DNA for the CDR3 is TGCGCCAGCAGTGTGGGAGGACAAGAGACCCAGTACTTC. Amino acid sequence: CASSVGGQETQYF.

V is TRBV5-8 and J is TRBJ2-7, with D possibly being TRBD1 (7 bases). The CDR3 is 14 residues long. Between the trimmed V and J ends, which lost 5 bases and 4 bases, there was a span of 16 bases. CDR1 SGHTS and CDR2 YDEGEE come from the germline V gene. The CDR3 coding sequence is TGTGCCAGCAGAATGACAGGGAGGAGTTACGAGCAGTACTTC. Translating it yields CASRMTGRSYEQYF.

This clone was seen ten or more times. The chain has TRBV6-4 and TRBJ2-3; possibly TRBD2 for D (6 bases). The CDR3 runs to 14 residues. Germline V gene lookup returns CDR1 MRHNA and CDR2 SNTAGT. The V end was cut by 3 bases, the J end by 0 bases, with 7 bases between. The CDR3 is CASSESGSTDTQYF. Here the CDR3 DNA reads TGTGCCAGCAGTGAAAGCGGGAGCACAGATACGCAGTATTTT.

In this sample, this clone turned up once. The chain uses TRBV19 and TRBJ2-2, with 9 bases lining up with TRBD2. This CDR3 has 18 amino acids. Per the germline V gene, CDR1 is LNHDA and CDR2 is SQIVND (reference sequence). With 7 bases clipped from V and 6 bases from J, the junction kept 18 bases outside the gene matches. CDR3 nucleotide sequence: TGTGCCAGTACAACTCTGGAGCGCGGGAGGGGAGCGGCCGGGGAGCTGTTTTTT. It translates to CASTTLERGRGAAGELFF.

CDR3 nucleotides: TGTGCCAGCAGCCAAGACGCGCAGGGACTGGGGGGCTACACCTTC. Its translation: CASSQDAQGLGGYTF. This chain links TRBV3-1 (or the pseudogene TRBV3-2) with TRBJ1-2; D might be TRBD1 (5 bases). The V end lost 0 bases, the J end lost 8 bases, and 16 bases lay between the germline ends. Germline V lookup: CDR1 LGHDT, CDR2 YNNKEL (reference sequence). CDR3 length: 15 residues.

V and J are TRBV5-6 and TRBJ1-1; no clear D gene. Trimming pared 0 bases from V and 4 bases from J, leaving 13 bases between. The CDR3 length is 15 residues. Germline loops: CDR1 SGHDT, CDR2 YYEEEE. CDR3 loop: CASSLDVRRSTEAFF. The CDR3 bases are TGTGCCAGCAGCTTGGATGTTAGGAGGAGCACTGAAGCTTTCTTT. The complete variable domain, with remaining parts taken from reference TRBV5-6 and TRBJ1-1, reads DAGVTQSPTHLIKTRGQQVTLRCSPKSGHDTVSWYQQALGQGPQFIFQYYEEEERQRGNFPDRFSGHQFPNYSSELNVNALLLGDSALYLCASSLDVRRSTEAFFGQGTRLTVV.

CDR3 residues: CATNGRSGLTITDTQYF. The CDR3 DNA follows: TGTGCCACTAACGGAAGATCGGGACTAACAATCACAGATACGCAGTATTTT. The J gene is TRBJ2-3, the V gene TRBV10-3, with 7 nucleotides matching TRBD2. The ends lost 10 bases at V and 2 bases at J; junction bases unmatched: 18. CDR1 and CDR2 from the germline V gene are ENHRY and SYGVKD. The CDR3 length is 17 residues.

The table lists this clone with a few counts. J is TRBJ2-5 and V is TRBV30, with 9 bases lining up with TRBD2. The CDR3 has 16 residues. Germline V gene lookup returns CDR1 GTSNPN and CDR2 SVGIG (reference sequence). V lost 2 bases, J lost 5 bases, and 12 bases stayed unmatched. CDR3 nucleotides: TGTGCCTGGAGTAAGGGAAGAGCGGGAGGTATGGAGACCCAGTACTTC. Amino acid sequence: CAWSKGRAGGMETQYF. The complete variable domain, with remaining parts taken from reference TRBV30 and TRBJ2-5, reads SQTIHQWPATLVQPVGSPLSLECTVEGTSNPNLYWYRQAAGRGLQLLFYSVGIGQISSEVPQNLSASRPQDRQFILSSKKLLLSDSGFYLCAWSKGRAGGMETQYFGPGTRLLVL.

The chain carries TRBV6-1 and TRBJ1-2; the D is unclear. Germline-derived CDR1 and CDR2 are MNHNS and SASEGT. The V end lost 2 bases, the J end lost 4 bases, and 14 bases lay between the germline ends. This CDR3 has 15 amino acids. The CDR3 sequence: CASSETGYSSYGYTF. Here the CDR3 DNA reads TGTGCCAGCAGTGAAACCGGCTACAGTAGCTATGGCTACACCTTC.

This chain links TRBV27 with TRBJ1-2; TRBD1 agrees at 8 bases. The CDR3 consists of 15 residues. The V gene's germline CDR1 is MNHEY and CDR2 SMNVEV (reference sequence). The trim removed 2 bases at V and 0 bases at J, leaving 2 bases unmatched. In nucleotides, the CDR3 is TGTGCCAGCAGTTTACCACAGGGGGCTAACTATGGCTACACCTTC. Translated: CASSLPQGANYGYTF.

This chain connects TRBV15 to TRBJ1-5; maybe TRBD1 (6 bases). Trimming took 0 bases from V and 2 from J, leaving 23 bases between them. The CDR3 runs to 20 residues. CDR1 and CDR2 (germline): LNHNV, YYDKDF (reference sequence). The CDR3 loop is CATSRDLITYREGGNQPQHF. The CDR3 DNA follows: TGTGCCACCAGCAGAGACTTAATTACCTACAGGGAAGGGGGCAATCAGCCCCAGCATTTT.

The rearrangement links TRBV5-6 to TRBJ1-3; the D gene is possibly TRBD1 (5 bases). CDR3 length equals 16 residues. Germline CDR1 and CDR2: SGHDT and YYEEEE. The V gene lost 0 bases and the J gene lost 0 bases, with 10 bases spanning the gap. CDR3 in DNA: TGTGCCAGCAGCTTGGATACAGGAGCCTCTGGAAACACCATATATTTT. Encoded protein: CASSLDTGASGNTIYF.

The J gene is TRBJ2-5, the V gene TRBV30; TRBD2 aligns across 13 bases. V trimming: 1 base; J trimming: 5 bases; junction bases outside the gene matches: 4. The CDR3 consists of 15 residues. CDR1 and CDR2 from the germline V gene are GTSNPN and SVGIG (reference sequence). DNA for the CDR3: TGTGCCTGGAGTGGGGGACTAGCGGGACCGGAGACCCAGTACTTC. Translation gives CAWSGGLAGPETQYF. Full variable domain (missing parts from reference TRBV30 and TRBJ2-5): SQTIHQWPATLVQPVGSPLSLECTVEGTSNPNLYWYRQAAGRGLQLLFYSVGIGQISSEVPQNLSASRPQDRQFILSSKKLLLSDSGFYLCAWSGGLAGPETQYFGPGTRLLVL.

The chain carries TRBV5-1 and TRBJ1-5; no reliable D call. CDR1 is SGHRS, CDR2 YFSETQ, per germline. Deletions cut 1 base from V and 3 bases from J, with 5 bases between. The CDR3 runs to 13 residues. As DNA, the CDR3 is TGCGCCAGCAGCTTGAGCCTCAATCAGCCCCAGCATTTT. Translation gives CASSLSLNQPQHF. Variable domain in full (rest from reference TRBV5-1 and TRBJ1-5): KAGVTQTPRYLIKTRGQQVTLSCSPISGHRSVSWYQQTPGQGLQFLFEYFSETQRNKGNFPGRFSGRQFSNSRSEMNVSTLELGDSALYLCASSLSLNQPQHFGDGTRLSIL.

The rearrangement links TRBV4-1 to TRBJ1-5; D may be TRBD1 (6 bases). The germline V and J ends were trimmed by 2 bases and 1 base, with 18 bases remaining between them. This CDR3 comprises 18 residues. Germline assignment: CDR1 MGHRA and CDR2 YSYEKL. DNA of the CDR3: TGCGCCAGCAGCCAACGACCCGGGGGGACAAAAAGCAATCAGCCCCAGCATTTT. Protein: CASSQRPGGTKSNQPQHF.

The DNA for the CDR3 is TGTGCCAGCAGCGCTGGACTGCCCGTGGAGACCCAGTACTTC. This gives the protein CASSAGLPVETQYF. The chain is built from TRBV5-4 and TRBJ2-5; D perhaps matches TRBD2 (5 bases). In germline, CDR1 is SGHNT, CDR2 YYREEE (reference sequence). This CDR3 has 14 residues. Trimming cost V 4 bases and J 5 bases, with 15 bases left between them.

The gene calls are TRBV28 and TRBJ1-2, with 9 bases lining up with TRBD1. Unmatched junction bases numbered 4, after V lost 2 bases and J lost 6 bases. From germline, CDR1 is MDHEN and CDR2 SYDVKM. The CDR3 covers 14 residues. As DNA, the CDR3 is TGTGCCAGCAGTTTAAACAGGGGGCGCAATGGCTACACCTTC. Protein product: CASSLNRGRNGYTF.

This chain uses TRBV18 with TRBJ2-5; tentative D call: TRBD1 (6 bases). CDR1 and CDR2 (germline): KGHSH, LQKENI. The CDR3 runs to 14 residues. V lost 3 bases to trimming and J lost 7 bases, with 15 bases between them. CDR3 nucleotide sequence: TGTGCCAGCTCACCCGAACAGGGAGTCGGGACCCAGTACTTC. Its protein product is CASSPEQGVGTQYF.

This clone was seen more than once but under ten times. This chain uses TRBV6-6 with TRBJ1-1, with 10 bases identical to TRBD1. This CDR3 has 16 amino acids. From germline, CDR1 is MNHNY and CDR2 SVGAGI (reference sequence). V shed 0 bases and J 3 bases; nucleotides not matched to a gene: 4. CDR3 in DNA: TGTGCCAGCAGTTACTCTCGACAGGGGGCAGACACTGAAGCTTTCTTT. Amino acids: CASSYSRQGADTEAFF.

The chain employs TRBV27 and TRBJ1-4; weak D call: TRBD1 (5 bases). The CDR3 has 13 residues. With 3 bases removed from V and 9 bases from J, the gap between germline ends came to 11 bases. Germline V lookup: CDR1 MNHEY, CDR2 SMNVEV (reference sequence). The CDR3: CASSFTGGKKLFF. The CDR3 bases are TGTGCCAGCAGTTTTACCGGGGGGAAAAAACTGTTTTTT.